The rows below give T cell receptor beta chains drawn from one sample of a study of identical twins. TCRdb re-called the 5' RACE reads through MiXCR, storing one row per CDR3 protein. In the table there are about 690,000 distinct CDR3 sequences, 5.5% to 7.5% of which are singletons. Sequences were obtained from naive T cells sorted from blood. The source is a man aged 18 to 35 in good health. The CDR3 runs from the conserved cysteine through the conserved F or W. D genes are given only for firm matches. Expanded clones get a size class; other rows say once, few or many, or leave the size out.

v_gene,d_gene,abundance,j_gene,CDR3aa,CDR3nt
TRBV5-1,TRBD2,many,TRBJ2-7,CASSPRGGTYEQYF,TGCGCCAGCAGCCCGCGGGGGGGTACCTACGAGCAGTACTTC
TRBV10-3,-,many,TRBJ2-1,CAIRDLSRNEQFF,TGTGCCATCAGGGACCTTTCGCGAAATGAGCAGTTCTTC
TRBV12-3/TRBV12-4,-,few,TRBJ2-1,CASSLHSSGYSYNEQFF,TGTGCCAGCAGTTTGCATAGTAGCGGATACTCCTACAATGAGCAGTTCTTC
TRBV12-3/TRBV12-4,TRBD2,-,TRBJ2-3,CASSIGSGSRNTQYF,TGTGCCAGCAGCATTGGCAGCGGGAGTAGAAATACGCAGTATTTT
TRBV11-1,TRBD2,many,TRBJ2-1,CASSLGIGGSSSYNEQFF,TGTGCCAGCAGCTTAGGGATTGGCGGGAGCTCCTCCTACAATGAGCAGTTCTTC
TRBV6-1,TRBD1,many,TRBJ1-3,CASRDRGGNTIYF,TGTGCCAGCAGGGACAGGGGAGGAAACACCATATATTTT
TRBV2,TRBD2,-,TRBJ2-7,CASRTTSGRAKEQYF,TGTGCCAGCAGAACGACTAGCGGGAGGGCAAAAGAGCAGTACTTC
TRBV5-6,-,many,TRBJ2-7,CASSPVLGVNEQYF,TGTGCCAGCAGCCCCGTTCTGGGGGTCAACGAGCAGTACTTC
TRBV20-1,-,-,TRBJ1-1,CSARVTGPNTEAFF,TGCAGTGCCAGGGTAACGGGGCCGAACACTGAAGCTTTCTTT
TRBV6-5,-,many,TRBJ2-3,CASSYLSPGLGPDTQYF,TGTGCCAGCAGTTATCTTAGCCCGGGACTGGGCCCAGATACGCAGTATTTT
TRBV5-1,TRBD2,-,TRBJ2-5,CASSPSGRALETQYF,TGCGCCAGCAGCCCTAGCGGGAGGGCCTTGGAGACCCAGTACTTC
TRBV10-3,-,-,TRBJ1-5,CAISEGGNQPQHF,TGTGCCATCAGTGAGGGAGGCAATCAGCCCCAGCATTTT
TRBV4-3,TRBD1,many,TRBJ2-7,CASSIRQGVLHEQYF,TGCGCCAGCAGCATCCGACAGGGGGTCCTCCACGAGCAGTACTTC
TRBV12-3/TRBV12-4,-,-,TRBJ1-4,CASRNSREANEKLFF,TGTGCCAGCAGAAACAGTAGAGAGGCTAATGAAAAACTGTTTTTT